What follows describes a single T cell receptor beta chain. The antigen is undetermined. The sample is drawn from a study of response to subunit inactivated influenza vaccine. MiXCR, run by TCRdb on the RT-PCR reads, gives a single entry per CDR3 protein. The data show hundreds of thousands of distinct CDR3 sequences, roughly 20% seen once. Study-wide findings and caveats: With each seasonal influenza vaccination, the authors suggested, few new T cells are recruited.

Material: PBMCs from blood, obtained about 5 days after vaccination. This receptor was taken from a man aged 50 to 59 who received an inactivated influenza vaccine.

This CDR3 is CASSLNLGWTGEYYEQYF. In DNA, the CDR3 is TGTGCCAGCAGCCTAAATCTAGGATGGACAGGAGAGTACTACGAGCAGTACTTC. The chain recombines TRBV28 with TRBJ2-7, with 7 bases lining up with TRBD1. The CDR3 spans 18 residues. Per germline, CDR1 MDHEN and CDR2 SYDVKM. V shed 6 bases, J shed 3 bases, and the junction held 20 bases outside the gene matches.